This entry lists 11 T cell receptor beta chains sequenced from one sample in a study of blood T cell repertoires in COVID-19. The assay was immunoSEQ multiplex PCR, and TCRdb's table has in-frame clones only and misses some. The data hold approximately 61,000 clones, with 75% to 85% observed a single time. Sample: peripheral blood. These receptor sequences come from a man aged 45-65 years with COVID-19, enrolled during active disease.

This chain connects TRBV25-1 to TRBJ2-1; the match to TRBD2 covers 7 bases. Losses at the gene ends were 6 bases for V and 2 bases for J; bases not matched to a gene: 4. Germline V lookup: CDR1 MGHDK, CDR2 SYGVNS. The CDR3 consists of 14 residues. CDR3 region: CASSRLATYNEQFF. CDR3 DNA: TGTGCCAGCAGCCGACTAGCAACCTACAATGAGCAGTTCTTC.

V is TRBV5-1 and J is TRBJ2-7; 7 nucleotides line up with TRBD1. The CDR3 totals 16 residues. Germline CDR1 and CDR2: SGHRS and YFSETQ. V shed 2 bases and J 1 base; nucleotides not matched to a gene: 9. The CDR3, as DNA: TGCGCCAGCAGCTTTGGATCAGGGGGAACTTCCTACGAGCAGTACTTC. Encoded protein: CASSFGSGGTSYEQYF. The full variable domain, in which reference TRBV5-1 and TRBJ2-7 provide the parts outside the CDR3, is KAGVTQTPRYLIKTRGQQVTLSCSPISGHRSVSWYQQTPGQGLQFLFEYFSETQRNKGNFPGRFSGRQFSNSRSEMNVSTLELGDSALYLCASSFGSGGTSYEQYFGPGTRLTVT.

V is TRBV4-3 and J is TRBJ2-2; 7 bases align to TRBD1. The CDR3 length is 16 residues. Trimming removed 2 bases from V and 4 bases from J; junction bases left unmatched: 7. From germline, CDR1 is LGHNA and CDR2 YSLEER. CDR3 in amino acids: CASSQRGGAGTGELFF. CDR3 nucleotide sequence: TGCGCCAGCAGCCAACGAGGGGGCGCGGGCACCGGGGAGCTGTTTTTT.

The chain couples TRBV10-3 to TRBJ2-2; a weak D match, TRBD1 (7 bases). The CDR3 sequence is 15 residues long. Per the germline V gene, CDR1 is ENHRY and CDR2 is SYGVKD. The V gene lost 7 bases and the J gene lost 2 bases, with 14 bases spanning the gap. The CDR3 here is CAIIAGQHNTGELFF. CDR3 bases: TGTGCCATCATTGCGGGACAGCACAACACCGGGGAGCTGTTTTTT.

The V and J genes are TRBV30 and TRBJ1-6; 8 bases agree with TRBD1. The V gene's germline CDR1 is GTSNPN and CDR2 SVGIG (reference sequence). Trimming removed 5 bases from V and 9 bases from J; junction bases left unmatched: 12. This CDR3 is built from 15 residues. The CDR3 DNA is TGTGCCTGGGGCTACGGACAGGGTTTGAGTTCACCCCTCCACTTT. This sequence encodes CAWGYGQGLSSPLHF.

This sequence joins TRBV18 and TRBJ1-4, with D hard to call. V lost 4 bases and J 5 bases, leaving 17 bases between the germline ends. The germline V gene has CDR1 KGHSH and CDR2 LQKENI. The CDR3 runs 16 residues. The CDR3 is CASSQTQGRGNEKLFF. The DNA of the CDR3 is TGTGCCAGCTCACAAACCCAAGGGCGAGGGAATGAAAAACTGTTTTTT.

This clone turned up a few times. The chain employs TRBV21-1 and TRBJ2-2; the D call of TRBD2 is as the table states it, not checked on the DNA. TRBV21-1 is classified as a pseudogene. This CDR3 contains 13 residues. The CDR3 DNA follows: TGTGCCCGGCGGGGCGGGACGGGCGGGGAGCTGTTTTTT. Its protein product is CARRGGTGGELFF.

This chain joins TRBV12-3 or TRBV12-4 and TRBJ1-1, with D perhaps matching TRBD1 (5 bases). The CDR3 is made up of 13 amino acids. V lost 5 bases to trimming and J lost 1 base, with 8 bases between them. CDR3: CASSIGQNTEAFF. The CDR3 DNA reads as TGTGCCAGCAGTATCGGACAGAACACTGAAGCTTTCTTT.

The chain uses TRBV4-2 and TRBJ2-5; D possibly corresponds to TRBD1 (6 bases). CDR3 length equals 15 residues. The germline V and J ends were trimmed by 0 bases and 1 base, with 9 bases remaining between them. Germline V gene lookup returns CDR1 LGHNA and CDR2 YNFKEQ. CDR3: CASSQDGDTQETQYF. In nucleotides, the CDR3 is TGTGCCAGCAGCCAAGATGGGGACACCCAAGAGACCCAGTACTTC.

V is TRBV10-1 and J is TRBJ2-5, with a possible D match to TRBD1 (6 bases). The CDR3 covers 13 residues. The germline V gene encodes CDR1 WNHNN and CDR2 SYGVQD (reference sequence). Trimming stripped 6 bases from V and 2 bases from J, with 10 bases between. DNA of the CDR3: TGCGCCAGCAGCGCAGGGGTGCAAGAGACCCAGTACTTC. Protein: CASSAGVQETQYF.

The rearrangement joins TRBV6-4 to TRBJ2-3; 8 nucleotides match TRBD2. There are 17 residues in the CDR3. Germline V CDR1 and CDR2: MRHNA, SNTAGT. With V trimmed by 8 bases and J by 1 base, 14 bases remained unmatched. The CDR3 sequence: CASPPGPQRECTDTQYF. The CDR3 DNA follows: TGTGCCAGCCCCCCCGGGCCTCAGCGGGAGTGCACAGATACGCAGTATTTT.